Described below is a single T cell receptor beta chain sequence and its context. The specificity of this receptor is unknown. No much larger clonotype is one base removed from it; base qualities were not supplied. The data were obtained in a study of brain metastases from non-small cell lung cancer (dated by TCRdb to about 2019). For the wider study: The study profiled the immune microenvironment of paired resected primary tumors and brain metastases from non-small-cell lung cancer patients. Points the paper makes about the study in general: T-cell infiltration was lower in brain metastases than in primary tumors (P < 0.001). T-cell clones were apparently expanded in 64% of brain metastases relative to the matched primary tumors. Paired brain metastases and primary tumors largely shared TCR repertoires, although T-cell densities in the metastases were sparse.

A cohort of more than 30 patients with surgically resected non-small-cell lung cancer, for whom both primary tumor and brain metastasis specimens were available, was included. The tumor specimens used were formalin-fixed, paraffin-embedded tissues taken from archives. Receptors were amplified or captured by the immunoSEQ multiplex PCR assay. Sequencing of the T-cell receptor beta chain repertoire was carried out together with a 770-gene immune expression panel. TCRdb obtained this table from immuneACCESS and retained in-frame rearrangements with V and J assigned. These tables miss some clones; where compared with another copy, unresolved V genes account for less than half of the shortfall, and the remainder is unexplained. Across this sample there are 6,000 or so clones, with roughly four fifths seen only once. Around 7.7% of the sample is in the top ten clones. Material for sequencing was primary lung tumor tissue. The cell subset or site label corresponds to: primary lung tumor paired with brain metastasis. The source of this sequence is a donor aged 40 or over with non-small cell lung cancer.

The CDR3 corresponds to CASSLSWAEKGDTEAFF. The DNA reads TGTGCCAGCAGTTTAAGCTGGGCAGAGAAAGGAGACACTGAAGCTTTCTTT. The sequence links TRBV28 to TRBJ1-1, with no confident D gene call. The V and J ends are trimmed by 2 bases and 3 bases, leaving 19 bases between them. The CDR3 has 17 amino acids, counting the end cysteine and phenylalanine. The CDR3 DNA has 51 bases and is translated from base 1. The germline V gene yields MDHEN for CDR1 and SYDVKM for CDR2.